The 15 T cell receptor beta chains reported below all come from one sample, sequenced in a study of blood T cell repertoires in COVID-19. This table comes from immunoSEQ multiplex PCR, and its TCRdb copy is limited to in-frame clones, with some not included. The sample lists around 150,000 clones; 75% to 85% were seen once. Sequenced: PBMCs or T cells enriched from blood (not recorded which). Source of these receptors: a woman aged 60-75 years who had recovered from COVID-19.

This clone was counted a single time. The chain uses TRBV29-1 and TRBJ2-5, with 9 positions matching TRBD1. With 7 bases clipped from V and 5 bases from J, the junction kept 8 bases outside the gene matches. Germline-derived CDR1 and CDR2 are SQVTM and ANQGSEA. The CDR3 length is 13 residues. CDR3 amino acids: CSDYRGLGETQYF. The CDR3 nucleotides are TGCAGCGACTACAGGGGGCTCGGGGAGACCCAGTACTTC.

This clone has just one count. This sequence joins TRBV4-1 and TRBJ2-1; D is perhaps TRBD2 (7 bases). V lost 4 bases and J lost 6, with 13 bases in between. Germline CDR1 and CDR2: MGHRA and YSYEKL. The CDR3 is made up of 14 amino acids. The CDR3 spells CASSPIGGPNEQFF. DNA for the CDR3: TGCGCCAGCAGCCCCATCGGGGGGCCCAATGAGCAGTTCTTC.

This chain connects TRBV5-1 to TRBJ2-7, with D possibly being TRBD2 (5 bases). Germline V gives CDR1 SGHRS, CDR2 YFSETQ. CDR3 length: 13 amino acids. V gave up 4 bases and J gave up 6 bases, with 14 bases separating them. CDR3 nucleotides: TGCGCCAGCAGCGAAAGGAGAGGGTCCGAGCAGTACTTC. This gives the protein CASSERRGSEQYF. The full variable domain, with the rest looked up from reference TRBV5-1 and TRBJ2-7, is KAGVTQTPRYLIKTRGQQVTLSCSPISGHRSVSWYQQTPGQGLQFLFEYFSETQRNKGNFPGRFSGRQFSNSRSEMNVSTLELGDSALYLCASSERRGSEQYFGPGTRLTVT.

The chain is built from TRBV9 and TRBJ2-3; 10 bases align to TRBD2. The CDR3 contains 17 residues. After removal of 0 bases from V and 3 bases from J, the junction contained 7 bases not matched to a gene. Per the germline V gene, CDR1 is SGDLS and CDR2 is YYNGEE. CDR3 amino acids: CASSVEGSGGVTDTQYF. The CDR3 DNA is TGTGCCAGCAGCGTAGAGGGGAGCGGGGGGGTGACAGATACGCAGTATTTT.

CDR3 in DNA: TGTGCCATAAAGGTAGGGGCGCAAGAGGATGAGCAGTTCTTC. As protein: CAIKVGAQEDEQFF. The chain employs TRBV10-3 and TRBJ2-1; a weak D match, TRBD1 (5 bases). CDR3 length equals 14 residues. The germline V and J ends were trimmed by 9 bases and 8 bases, with 20 bases remaining between them. From germline, CDR1 is ENHRY and CDR2 SYGVKD.

V and J are TRBV3-1 (or the pseudogene TRBV3-2) and TRBJ1-1; D gene ambiguous. Trimming removed 0 bases at V and 8 bases at J, with 13 bases between. The CDR3 runs 14 residues. Germline V CDR1 and CDR2: LGHDT, YNNKEL (reference sequence). In DNA, the CDR3 is TGTGCCAGCAGCCAAGATATGTGGGAGTCCGAAGCTTTCTTT. Its translation is CASSQDMWESEAFF.

This clone was observed a handful of times. J is TRBJ1-3 and V is TRBV6-5; D gene unclear. The V gene's germline CDR1 is MNHEY and CDR2 SVGAGI. The ends were cut back, 9 bases at V and 4 bases at J, with 10 bases in the middle. The CDR3 is made up of 12 amino acids. Written as DNA, the CDR3 is TGTGCCAGTGCAGTATACGGAAACACCATATATTTT. This translates into CASAVYGNTIYF.

V gene TRBV19 combines with J gene TRBJ1-5; 9 positions match TRBD1. The CDR3 length is 17 residues. From germline, CDR1 is LNHDA and CDR2 SQIVND (reference sequence). V trimming: 7 bases; J trimming: 3 bases; junction bases outside the gene matches: 13. This CDR3 reads CASTRIRTGDPNQPQHF. Here the CDR3 DNA reads TGTGCCAGTACCCGTATAAGGACAGGGGATCCCAATCAGCCCCAGCATTTT.

V and J are TRBV19 and TRBJ1-1; D is possibly TRBD1 (5 bases). The CDR3 spans 13 residues. The germline gives CDR1 LNHDA, CDR2 SQIVND (reference sequence). Trimming took 6 bases from V and 5 from J, leaving 13 bases between them. The CDR3 DNA is TGTGCCAGTAGCAGGACATTGGGTACTGAAGCTTTCTTT. Encoded protein: CASSRTLGTEAFF.

The rearrangement joins TRBV7-9 to TRBJ2-2; TRBD1 is a possible D gene (5 bases). The CDR3 loop spans 14 amino acids. CDR1 is SEHNR, CDR2 FQNEAQ, per germline (reference sequence). The V end was cut by 0 bases, the J end by 6 bases, with 8 bases between. CDR3 nucleotide sequence: TGTGCCAGCAGCTTAGCCAGGGTCGCCGGGGAGCTGTTTTTT. Amino acids: CASSLARVAGELFF.

About this clone: The sample holds other DNA sequences that translate to the same CDR3. This sequence joins TRBV12-5 and TRBJ1-1; no clear D. With 2 bases removed from V and 1 base from J, the gap between germline ends came to 5 bases. The CDR3 is made up of 13 amino acids. Germline lookup yields CDR1 LGHNT and CDR2 FRNRAP. In DNA form, the CDR3 reads TGTGCTAGTGGTTTGTCCGGGAACACTGAAGCTTTCTTT. It specifies CASGLSGNTEAFF.

The rearrangement joins TRBV5-1 to TRBJ1-6; 11 nucleotides line up with TRBD1. The CDR3 is 15 amino acids. Germline V gives CDR1 SGHRS, CDR2 YFSETQ. Losses at the gene ends were 5 bases for V and 7 bases for J; bases not matched to a gene: 5. This chain's CDR3 is CASRQGTGGNSPLHF. As DNA, the CDR3 is TGCGCCAGCAGACAAGGGACAGGGGGGAATTCACCCCTCCACTTT.

V gene TRBV19 combines with J gene TRBJ2-3; 12 nucleotides line up with TRBD1. From germline, CDR1 is LNHDA and CDR2 SQIVND (reference sequence). Germline trimming cut 6 bases from V and 5 bases from J; bases unmatched to any gene: 6. The CDR3 spans 15 residues. CDR3 loop: CASSPGQGALDTQYF. CDR3 bases: TGTGCCAGTAGCCCGGGACAGGGGGCTTTAGATACGCAGTATTTT.

This clone was observed a handful of times. The V call is TRBV6-1, the J call TRBJ1-5; 10 positions match TRBD1. V gave up 2 bases and J gave up 2 bases; unmatched junction bases: 3. The V gene's germline CDR1 is MNHNS and CDR2 SASEGT. The CDR3 runs to 16 residues. The CDR3, as DNA: TGTGCCAGCAGTGAATTCGGGACAGGGGGCAATCAGCCCCAGCATTTT. Translation: CASSEFGTGGNQPQHF.

V and J are TRBV27 and TRBJ2-6; 10 nucleotides match TRBD1. Germline CDR1 MNHEY, CDR2 SMNVEV (reference sequence). V lost 5 bases and J lost 2; bases outside the gene matches: 9. The CDR3 has 18 residues. The DNA for the CDR3 is TGTGCCAGCAGTGGGCGACAGGGGGCCTGGACTGGGGCCAACGTCCTGACTTTC. Translating gives CASSGRQGAWTGANVLTF.